The rows below give T cell receptor beta chains drawn from one sample of a study of response to subunit inactivated influenza vaccine. TCRdb re-analysed the RT-PCR reads in MiXCR, keeping a single row per CDR3 protein. In the table there are under 800,000 distinct CDR3 sequences, roughly 13% of which are singletons. Sample: PBMCs from blood, taken 14 days before vaccination. The receptor source for this set is a man aged 45-65 years who received an inactivated influenza vaccine. Each CDR3 is given with its conserved first and last residue.

v_call	cdr3_aa
TRBV12-3/TRBV12-4	CASSRDRANTGELFF
TRBV18	CASSRGTPNTGELFF
TRBV7-7	CASSPSLRGGLETQYF
TRBV27	CASSKEGTGARREKLFF
TRBV6-2/TRBV6-3	CASTDRFAGGYTF
TRBV4-2	CASSQGTSGRNGNEQFF
TRBV14	CASSQVSGSGEQYF
TRBV7-9	CASSIGTGYTHEQYF
TRBV6-5	CASSYGPEAFF
TRBV27	CASSPSGRVSGNTIYF
TRBV9	CASSAGEGEAFF
TRBV11-1	CASSLSMSFGVSTGELFF
TRBV6-1	CASRLSWTGGGGYTF
TRBV2	CASRVGQGNTGELFF
TRBV20-1	CSAIQGLGTEAFF
TRBV4-1	CASSRELAALPETQYF
TRBV4-1	CASSQDPGTVTYEQYF
TRBV28	CASRSTGGSNQPQHF
TRBV2	CASGTSGPVSSYNEQFF
TRBV20-1	CSARAPGLAIKSSYNEQFF
TRBV29-1	CSVARGSGTNEKLFF
TRBV7-9	CASSRSLAGLADTQYF
TRBV20-1	CSAPGLGGREQFF
TRBV4-1	CASSQDWPASLHEQYF
TRBV9	CASSVGALFTSGANVLTF
TRBV11-2	CASSFVEGTDTQYF
TRBV29-1	CSVYTDGMNTEAFF